The sequence of this TCR beta chain was determined in a study of blood T cell repertoires in COVID-19. Study in general: COVID-19 samples, acute and convalescent, were from the United States, Italy and Spain.

Original analysis: Reference gene primer amplification in the assay estimated nucleated cell counts. Some clones are missing from TCRdb's copy, which holds only in-frame ones; the method was immunoSEQ multiplex PCR. Clone size and the V and J calls come from that table; the DNA yielded D and trimming. The sample lists hundreds of thousands of clones, 85% occurring once. Trimming shortened V by 4 bases and J by 2 bases, and 9 bases separated the two germline ends. The CDR3 extends over 13 amino acids. Looked up from germline, CDR1 is SGDLS and CDR2 is YYNGEE. The sequence came from a woman aged 18-29 years with acute or convalescent COVID-19. This chain connects TRBV9 to TRBJ1-2; the D gene is possibly TRBD1 (6 bases). Sequenced sample: peripheral blood. CDR3 protein: CASSSQGNYGYTF. In nucleotides, the CDR3 is TGTGCCAGCAGCTCACAGGGAAACTATGGCTACACCTTC.